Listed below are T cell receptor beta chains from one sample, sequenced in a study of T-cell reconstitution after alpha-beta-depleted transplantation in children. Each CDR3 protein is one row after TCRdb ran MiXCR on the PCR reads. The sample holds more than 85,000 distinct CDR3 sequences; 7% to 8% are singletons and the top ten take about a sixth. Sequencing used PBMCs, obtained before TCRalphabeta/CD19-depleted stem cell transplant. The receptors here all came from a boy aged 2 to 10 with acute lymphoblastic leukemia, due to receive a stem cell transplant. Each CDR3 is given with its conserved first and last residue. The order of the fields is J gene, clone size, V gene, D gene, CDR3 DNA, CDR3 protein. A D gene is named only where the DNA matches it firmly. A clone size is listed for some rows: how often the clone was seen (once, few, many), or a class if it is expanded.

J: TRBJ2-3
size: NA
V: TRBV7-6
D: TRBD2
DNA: TGTGCCAGCAGCTTTGGACTAGCGGGGGTAGATACGCAGTATTTT
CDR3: CASSFGLAGVDTQYF

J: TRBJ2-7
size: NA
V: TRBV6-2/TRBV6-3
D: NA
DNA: TGTGCCAGCAGCCCCGATGGGGGCTCCTACGAGCAGTACTTC
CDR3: CASSPDGGSYEQYF

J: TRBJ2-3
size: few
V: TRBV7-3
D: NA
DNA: TGTGCCAGCAGCTTTAGGTCGTACACAGATACGCAGTATTTT
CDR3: CASSFRSYTDTQYF

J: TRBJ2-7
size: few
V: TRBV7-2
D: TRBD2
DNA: TGTGCCAGCAGCTCCGTAGCGGGGGGGAACTACGAGCAGTACTTC
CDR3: CASSSVAGGNYEQYF

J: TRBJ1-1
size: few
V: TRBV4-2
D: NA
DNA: TGTGCCAGCAGCCAAGATTACAGGGAGAACACTGAAGCTTTCTTT
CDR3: CASSQDYRENTEAFF

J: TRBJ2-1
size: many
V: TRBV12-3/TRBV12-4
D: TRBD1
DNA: TGTGCCAGCGGATCGGACAGGGGAGGGCAGTTCTTC
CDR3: CASGSDRGGQFF

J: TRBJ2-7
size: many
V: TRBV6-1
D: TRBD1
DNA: TGTGCCAGCAGCCCTAACACAGGGGGCGCTTTATACGAGCAGTACTTC
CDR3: CASSPNTGGALYEQYF

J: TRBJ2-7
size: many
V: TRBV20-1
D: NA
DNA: TGCAGTGCTACGGACCGCGGATCGTACGAGCAGTACTTC
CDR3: CSATDRGSYEQYF

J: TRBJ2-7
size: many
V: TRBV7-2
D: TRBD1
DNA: TGTGCCAGCAGCTTATTCCCGGGACAGGGGGGGGAGCAGTACTTC
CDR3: CASSLFPGQGGEQYF

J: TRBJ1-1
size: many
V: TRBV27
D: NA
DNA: TGTGCCAGCAGCAGGGACTGGGAGAGCACTGAAGCTTTCTTT
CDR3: CASSRDWESTEAFF

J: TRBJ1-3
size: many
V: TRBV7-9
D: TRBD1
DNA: TGTGCCAGCAGCTTAGACAGGGACAGTGGAAACACCATATATTTT
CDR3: CASSLDRDSGNTIYF

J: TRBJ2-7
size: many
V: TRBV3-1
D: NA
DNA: TGTGCCAGCAGCCAAGTCGGTTTCGACGAGCAGTACTTC
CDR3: CASSQVGFDEQYF

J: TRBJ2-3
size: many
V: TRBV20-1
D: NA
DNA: TGCAGTGCGGACGGGCGGGACGAAAGCACAGATACGCAGTATTTT
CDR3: CSADGRDESTDTQYF

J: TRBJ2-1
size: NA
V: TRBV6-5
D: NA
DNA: TGTGCCATTCGCCTAGCGAATGTGGCCAATGAGCAGTTCTTC
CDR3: CAIRLANVANEQFF

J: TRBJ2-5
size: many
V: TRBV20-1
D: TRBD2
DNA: TGCAGTGCTAGGCTTCAGCGGGGGGGCCCTTGGGAGACCCAGTACTTC
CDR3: CSARLQRGGPWETQYF

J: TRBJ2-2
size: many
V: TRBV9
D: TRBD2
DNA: TGTGCCAGCAGCGTAGCGGGGGGGAACACCGGGGAGCTGTTTTTT
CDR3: CASSVAGGNTGELFF

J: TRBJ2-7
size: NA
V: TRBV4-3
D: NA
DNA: TGCGCCAGCAGCCAAGGGTCCCGGGCCTACGAGCAGTACTTC
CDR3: CASSQGSRAYEQYF

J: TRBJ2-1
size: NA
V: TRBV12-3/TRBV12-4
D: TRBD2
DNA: TGTGCCAGCAGCCCTCCCGAGGTTAGCGGGGGTGATGAGCAGTTCTTC
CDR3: CASSPPEVSGGDEQFF

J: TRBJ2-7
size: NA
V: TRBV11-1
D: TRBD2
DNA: TGTGCCAGCAGCTCGACAACCCGGGCTAGCGGGAGTATAGGTGAGCAGTACTTC
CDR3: CASSSTTRASGSIGEQYF

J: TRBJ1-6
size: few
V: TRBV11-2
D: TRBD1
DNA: TGTGCCAGCAGCTTAGATTTTTGGCAGGGGGTAGATTCACCCCTCCACTTT
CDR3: CASSLDFWQGVDSPLHF

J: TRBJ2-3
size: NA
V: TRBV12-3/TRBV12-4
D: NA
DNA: TGTGCCAGCAGTTCACCGGGGGAGCACACAGATACGCAGTATTTT
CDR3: CASSSPGEHTDTQYF

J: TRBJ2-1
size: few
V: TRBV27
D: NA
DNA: TGTGCCAGCAGTTTCCGTGGGGCCGGGTGGGAGCAGTTCTTC
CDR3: CASSFRGAGWEQFF

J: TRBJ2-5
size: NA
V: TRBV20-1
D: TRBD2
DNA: TGCAGTGCGCCCTCTAGCGGGGTAATCCAAGAGACCCAGTACTTC
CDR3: CSAPSSGVIQETQYF

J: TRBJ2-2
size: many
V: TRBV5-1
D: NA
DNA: TGCGCCAGCAGCCCGTCGGGAACCGGGGAGCTGTTTTTT
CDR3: CASSPSGTGELFF

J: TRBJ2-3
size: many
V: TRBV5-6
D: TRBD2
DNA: TGTGCCAGCAGCCCACTAGCGGCCCGGGAGGGTACGCAGTATTTT
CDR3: CASSPLAAREGTQYF

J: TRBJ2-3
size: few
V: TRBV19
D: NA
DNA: TGTGCCAGTAGTACCGCGGACAGCCATCTAACTGATACGCAGTATTTT
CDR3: CASSTADSHLTDTQYF

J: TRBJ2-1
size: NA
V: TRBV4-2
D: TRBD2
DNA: TGTGCCAGCAGCCAAATAGTTCTAGCGGGGGGGAGGACTGAGCAGTTCTTC
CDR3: CASSQIVLAGGRTEQFF

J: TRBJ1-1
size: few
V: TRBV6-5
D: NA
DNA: TGTGCCAGCAGTTCTCCGGGGGGCTACACTGAAGCTTTCTTT
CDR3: CASSSPGGYTEAFF

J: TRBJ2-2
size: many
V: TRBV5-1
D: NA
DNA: TGCGCCAGCCGTAAACTACCAGAAAACACCGGGGAGCTGTTTTTT
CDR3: CASRKLPENTGELFF

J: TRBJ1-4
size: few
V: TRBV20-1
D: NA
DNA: TGCAGTGCTAGAGATGCCGGGAATGAAAAACTGTTTTTT
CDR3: CSARDAGNEKLFF

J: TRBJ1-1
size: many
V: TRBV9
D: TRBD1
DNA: TGTGCCAGCAGCACCTTGACAGGGGCCGGGGCTTTCTTT
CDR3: CASSTLTGAGAFF

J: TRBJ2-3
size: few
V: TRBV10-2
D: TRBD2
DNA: TGCGCCAGCACCGGGACTAGCGGGGCTCATAACACAGATACGCAGTATTTT
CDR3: CASTGTSGAHNTDTQYF

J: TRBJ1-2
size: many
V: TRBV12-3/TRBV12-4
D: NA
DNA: TGTGCCAGCAGTCTGACAAGTGCCCCAGCTAACTATGGCTACACCTTC
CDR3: CASSLTSAPANYGYTF

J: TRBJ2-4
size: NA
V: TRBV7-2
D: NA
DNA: TGTGTCAGCAGCTTATCCGGTTACAAAGGAGCCAAAAACATTCAGTACTTC
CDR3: CVSSLSGYKGAKNIQYF

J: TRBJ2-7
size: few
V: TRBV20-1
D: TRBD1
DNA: TGCAGTGCTACAACTCGACAGGGGACCTACGAGCAGTACTTC
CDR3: CSATTRQGTYEQYF

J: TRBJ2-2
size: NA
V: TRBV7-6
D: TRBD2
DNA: TGTGCCAGCAGCTTAGCTCCGCGGGGGGGGACCACCGGGGAGCTGTTTTTT
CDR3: CASSLAPRGGTTGELFF

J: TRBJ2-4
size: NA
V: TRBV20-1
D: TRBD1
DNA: TGCAGTGCCCCGTACCGGCTGACAGGGCTCGGGGACATTCAGTACTTC
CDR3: CSAPYRLTGLGDIQYF

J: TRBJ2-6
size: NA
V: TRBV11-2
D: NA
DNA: TGTGCCAGCAGCTTACACAGGGTGGGGGCCAACGTCCTGACTTTC
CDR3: CASSLHRVGANVLTF

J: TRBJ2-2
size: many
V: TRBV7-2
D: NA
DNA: TGTGCCAGCAGCTTAGGGCAGGCCCTCCTCCCTGGGGAGCTGTTTTTT
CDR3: CASSLGQALLPGELFF

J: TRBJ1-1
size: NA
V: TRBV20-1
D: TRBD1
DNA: TGCAGTGCTAGAGACCTCAGGGGGCCGGGGGGGATGAACACTGAAGCTTTCTTT
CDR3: CSARDLRGPGGMNTEAFF

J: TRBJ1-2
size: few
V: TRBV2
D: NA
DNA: TGTGCCAGCAGTGAATGGGCGGCAGGGGAGGGTTATGGCTACACCTTC
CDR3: CASSEWAAGEGYGYTF

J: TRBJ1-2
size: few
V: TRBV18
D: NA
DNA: TGTGCCAGCTCGGGGAGGGAAAGACAGAATGGCTACACCTTC
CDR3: CASSGRERQNGYTF

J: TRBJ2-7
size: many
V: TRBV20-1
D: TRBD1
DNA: TGCAGTGCTAACCCAGGACAGGGTTACGAGCAGTACTTC
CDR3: CSANPGQGYEQYF

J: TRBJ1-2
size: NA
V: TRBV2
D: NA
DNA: TGTGCCAGCAGTGATGCAGGTGTTAATGGCTACACCTTC
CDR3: CASSDAGVNGYTF

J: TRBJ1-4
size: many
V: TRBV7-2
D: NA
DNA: TGTGCCAGCAGCTTAATCCCAGCAACTAATGAAAAACTGTTTTTT
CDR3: CASSLIPATNEKLFF

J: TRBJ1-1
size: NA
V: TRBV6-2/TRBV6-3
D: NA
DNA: TGTGCCAGCAGTTATGAAATAGTTGGGGGCCTGTCGGGCACTGAAGCTTTCTTT
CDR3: CASSYEIVGGLSGTEAFF

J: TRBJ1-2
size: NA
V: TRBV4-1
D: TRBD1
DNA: TGCGCCAGCACCCCGATTAGGACAGGGGGCAGCTATGGCTACACCTTC
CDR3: CASTPIRTGGSYGYTF

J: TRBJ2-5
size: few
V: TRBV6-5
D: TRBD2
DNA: TGTGCCAGCAGTTACATGACACCGGGGGGGGAGACCCAGTACTTC
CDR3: CASSYMTPGGETQYF

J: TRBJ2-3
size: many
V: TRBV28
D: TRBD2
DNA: TGTGCCAGCAGTTTATCGGGGGGGGGCGGGGCCACAGATACGCAGTATTTT
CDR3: CASSLSGGGGATDTQYF

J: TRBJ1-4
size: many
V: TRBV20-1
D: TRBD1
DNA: TGCAGTGCGAACGACAGGGTCGCGGCTGGTTTGTTTTTT
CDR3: CSANDRVAAGLFF

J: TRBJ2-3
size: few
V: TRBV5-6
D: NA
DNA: TGTGCCAGCAGCTTGGCCGGAGGAGTCCCTGGGGATACGCAGTATTTT
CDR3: CASSLAGGVPGDTQYF

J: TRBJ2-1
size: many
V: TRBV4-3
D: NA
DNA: TGCGCCAGCAGCCCCGGGCCCGCGGTGGATGAGCAGTTCTTC
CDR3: CASSPGPAVDEQFF

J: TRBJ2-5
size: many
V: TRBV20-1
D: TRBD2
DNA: TGCAGTGTGGCTAGCGGGGGGGCACAAGAGACCCAGTACTTC
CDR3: CSVASGGAQETQYF

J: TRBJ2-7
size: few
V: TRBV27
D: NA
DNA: TGTGCCAGCAGGAGCCCGGGGGCAGGGGCTTACTTC
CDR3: CASRSPGAGAYF

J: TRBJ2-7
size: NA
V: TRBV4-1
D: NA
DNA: TGCGCCAGCAGCCAAGTCCCCTACGAGCAGTACTTC
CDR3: CASSQVPYEQYF